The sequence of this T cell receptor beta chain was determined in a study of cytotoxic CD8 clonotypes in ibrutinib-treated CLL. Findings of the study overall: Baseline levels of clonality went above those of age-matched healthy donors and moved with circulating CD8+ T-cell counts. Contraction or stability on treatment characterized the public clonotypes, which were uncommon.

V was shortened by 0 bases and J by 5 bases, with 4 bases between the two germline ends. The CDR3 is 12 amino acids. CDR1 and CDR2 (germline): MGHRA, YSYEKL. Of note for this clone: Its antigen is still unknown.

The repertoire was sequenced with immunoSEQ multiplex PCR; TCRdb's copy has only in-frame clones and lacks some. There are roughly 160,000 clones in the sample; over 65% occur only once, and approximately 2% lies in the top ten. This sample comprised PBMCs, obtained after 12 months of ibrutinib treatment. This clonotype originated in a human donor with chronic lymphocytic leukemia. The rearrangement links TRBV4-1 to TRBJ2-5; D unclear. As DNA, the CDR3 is TGCGCCAGCAGCCAAGATACCGAGACCCAGTACTTC. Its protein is CASSQDTETQYF.